These 4 T cell receptor beta chains were all obtained from the same sample, sequenced in a study of shared clonotypes between healthy human individuals. CD45RO-negative, CCR7-selected cells formed the naive CD8 fraction, which excluded terminally differentiated effector memory CD45RA+ cells. Clones were sequenced by immunoSEQ multiplex PCR, and TCRdb holds only the in-frame ones, with some missing. The sample lists roughly 2 million clones; 85% to 95% were seen once. The sample consisted of naive CD8+ T cells sorted from blood. Receptor source: a man between 18 and 35 years old in good health.

This chain links TRBV7-2 with TRBJ2-5; D gene uncertain. The CDR3 sequence is 15 residues long. Germline values: CDR1 SGHTA, CDR2 FQGNSA. Between the trimmed V and J ends, which lost 5 bases and 2 bases, there was a span of 15 bases. CDR3 sequence: CASSPWGDLQETQYF. Here the CDR3 DNA reads TGTGCCAGCAGCCCCTGGGGTGACCTACAAGAGACCCAGTACTTC.

Points on this clone: The identical CDR3 is also encoded by other nucleotide sequences in the sample. The rearrangement links TRBV6-5 to TRBJ2-7, with TRBD2 as a possible D gene (5 bases). Between the trimmed V and J ends, which lost 2 bases and 3 bases, there was a span of 8 bases. Germline assignment: CDR1 MNHEY and CDR2 SVGAGI. The CDR3 is 13 residues long. In DNA form, the CDR3 reads TGTGCCAGCAGTTACGGACTCAACTACGAGCAGTACTTC. As protein: CASSYGLNYEQYF.

The chain links TRBV6-6 to TRBJ1-2; D ambiguous. The CDR3 extends over 13 amino acids. CDR1 and CDR2 from the germline V gene are MNHNY and SVGAGI (reference sequence). V was clipped by 7 bases and J by 4 bases, with 13 bases between them. The CDR3 is CASTIGVGYGYTF. CDR3 nucleotides: TGTGCCAGCACCATCGGGGTGGGCTATGGCTACACCTTC.

This clone was seen only once. The CDR3 spells CASSEGTGGNYEQYF. In DNA form, the CDR3 reads TGTGCCAGCAGTGAAGGGACAGGGGGAAACTACGAGCAGTACTTC. This chain joins TRBV2 and TRBJ2-7, with 10 bases matching TRBD1. CDR1 and CDR2 (germline): SNHLY, FYNNEI. The V segment lost 1 base and the J segment 3 bases; nucleotides outside the gene matches: 3. CDR3 length: 15 residues.